This T cell receptor beta chain is drawn from a study of blood T cell repertoires in COVID-19. Study background: Samples of COVID-19 (acute and convalescent) were obtained from the United States, Italy and Spain.

V shed 6 bases and J 5 bases; nucleotides not matched to a gene: 5. CDR1 and CDR2 from the germline V gene are LGHDT and YNNKEL (reference sequence). The CDR3 is 15 residues long. Clones were sequenced by immunoSEQ multiplex PCR, and TCRdb holds only the in-frame ones, with some missing. The sample has about 59,000 clones, 70% to 75% seen once. V is TRBV3-1 (or the pseudogene TRBV3-2) and J is TRBJ2-1; the match to TRBD2 covers 12 bases. The sequence was obtained from a woman in her seventies with acute or convalescent COVID-19. Material for sequencing was peripheral blood. The CDR3 bases are TGTGCCAGCAGGGAACTAGCGGGGGGTAACAATGAGCAGTTCTTC. This codes for CASRELAGGNNEQFF.